This T cell receptor (beta chain) emerged from a study of tumor and adjacent non-tumor tissue in lung cancer. Looking at the study overall: On average, productive TCRbeta reads reached some 4.4 million per sample.

CDR1 is SGHKS and CDR2 is YYEKEE in the germline V gene (reference sequence). CDR3 length equals 16 residues. The sample holds one count of this clonotype. One end of the junction fails to match germline, which may point to a read error. The template was RNA from unsorted bulk tissue. More than 3 cm separated this lung sample from the edge of the tumor. TCRbeta libraries were built with three rounds of nested PCR, modified from ARM-PCR. TCRdb ran MiXCR on the multiplex PCR reads and lists one entry per CDR3 protein. The sample has 35,000 to 55,000 distinct CDR3 sequences; roughly 60% are singletons. Sequenced: distant non-tumor lung tissue. This sequence was found in a woman aged 35 to 49 with non-small cell lung cancer. V is TRBV5-5 and J is TRBJ2-7; TRBD2 matches 11 bases. The CDR3 region has the DNA TGTGCCTGCAGCTTCGATCCGCGACTAGCGGGAATCGAACAGTACTTC. Translation gives CACSFDPRLAGIEQYF.